This TCR beta chain was recorded in a study of regulatory T cells in long-lasting Graves disease. This clonotype was counted ten times or more. Its antigen is not known. Whole-study results and caveats: Persistent Graves' patients possessed reduced TCR diversity relative to recently diagnosed ones.

The CDR3 runs 14 residues. With 6 bases clipped from V and 0 bases from J, the junction kept 3 bases outside the gene matches. The time point is: newly diagnosed GD, antithyroid drugs for less than 3 months. The TCR library was made from RNA extracted from PBMCs. Patients were from an endocrinology department in Xi'an, China. Both iRepertoire HTBI primers and Arm-PCR of CDR3 regions were used to build the TCR beta libraries. Original processing methods: Taken together, the samples had 55 to 70 TRBV and 13 to 15 TRBJ segments identified. TCRdb independently ran MiXCR on the multiplex PCR reads; one entry per CDR3 protein. These V and J calls are TCRdb output, not the study's own analysis. The profile shows 530,000 or so distinct CDR3 sequences, 13% of them singletons. This sample was also put to use in a study of T cells in Graves' hyperthyroidism and ophthalmopathy.

The clonotype originates from a man aged 30 to 39 with Graves disease. The chain recombines TRBV12-3 or TRBV12-4 with TRBJ2-7; 9 bases are a match to TRBD2. The sequencing here drew on peripheral blood mononuclear cells (PBMCs), taken at new diagnosis, from a patient treated with antithyroid drugs. For the CDR3, the DNA is TGTGCCAGCAGGGATAGCGGGAGCTCCTACGAGCAGTACTTC. This sequence encodes CASRDSGSSYEQYF.